These 28 T cell receptor beta chains originate from one sample sequenced in a study of cytotoxic CD8 clonotypes in ibrutinib-treated CLL. The assay was immunoSEQ multiplex PCR, and TCRdb's table has in-frame clones only and misses some. The sample carries 35,000 to 50,000 clones, about 70% recorded once. Sequencing used PBMCs, obtained at disease progression, from a patient treated with ibrutinib. The source is a human donor with chronic lymphocytic leukemia.

CDR3 residues: CASSPQAPNNSPLHF. The CDR3 DNA reads as TGTGCCAGCAGTCCACAGGCTCCTAATAATTCACCCCTCCACTTT. The chain uses TRBV6-6 and TRBJ1-6; maybe TRBD1 (5 bases). Per germline, CDR1 MNHNY and CDR2 SVGAGI (reference sequence). With 5 bases removed from V and 5 bases from J, the gap between germline ends came to 13 bases. The CDR3 is 15 amino acids.

The rearrangement links TRBV6-1 to TRBJ2-7; 13 bases map to TRBD2. The CDR3 totals 17 residues. V trimming: 1 base; J trimming: 5 bases; junction bases outside the gene matches: 8. Germline values: CDR1 MNHNS, CDR2 SASEGT. The chain's CDR3 is CASSEGGGLAGWDEQYF. The CDR3 bases are TGTGCCAGCAGTGAAGGAGGGGGACTAGCGGGATGGGACGAGCAGTACTTC.

The chain employs TRBV7-9 and TRBJ2-7; D possibly corresponds to TRBD1 (5 bases). CDR3 length equals 12 residues. Germline V gene lookup returns CDR1 SEHNR and CDR2 FQNEAQ (reference sequence). V shed 5 bases and J shed 3 bases, with 8 bases lying between them. CDR3 nucleotide sequence: TGTGCCAGCAGCGTTAGGGGCTACGAGCAGTACTTC. This encodes CASSVRGYEQYF. Combining the CDR3 with reference TRBV7-9 and TRBJ2-7 gives the whole variable domain DTGVSQNPRHKITKRGQNVTFRCDPISEHNRLYWYRQTLGQGPEFLTYFQNEAQLEKSRLLSDRFSAERPKGSFSTLEIQRTEQGDSAMYLCASSVRGYEQYFGPGTRLTVT.

The chain couples TRBV21-1 to TRBJ2-2; the listed D gene, TRBD1, was not tested against the DNA. TRBV21-1 is classified as a pseudogene. CDR3 size: 16 residues. As DNA, the CDR3 is TGTGCCAGCAGATGTTCGTGGGGACAGGGTGACGGGGAGCTGTTTTTT. Protein product: CASRCSWGQGDGELFF.

This chain links TRBV5-4 with TRBJ2-1; 10 bases are shared with TRBD2. Germline CDR1 is SGHNT and CDR2 is YYREEE (reference sequence). The CDR3 totals 15 residues. V lost 4 bases, J lost 3 bases, and 4 bases stayed unmatched. The CDR3 spells CASSPLAGGYNEQFF. Written as DNA, the CDR3 is TGTGCCAGCAGCCCGTTAGCGGGAGGCTACAATGAGCAGTTCTTC.

This rearrangement joins TRBV6-1 to TRBJ1-1, with D uncertain. This CDR3 comprises 14 residues. V shed 2 bases and J shed 8 bases, with 15 bases lying between them. The germline V gene has CDR1 MNHNS and CDR2 SASEGT. The CDR3 DNA follows: TGTGCCAGCAGTGAATATTTTAAGGAGACAGAAGCTTTCTTT. This encodes CASSEYFKETEAFF.

The V call is TRBV6-5, the J call TRBJ1-2; the D gene is possibly TRBD1 (5 bases). The CDR3 length is 14 residues. Trimming shortened V by 0 bases and J by 8 bases, and 13 bases separated the two germline ends. Germline V gene data show CDR1 as MNHEY and CDR2 as SVGAGI. CDR3 coding DNA: TGTGCCAGCAGTTACTCTGAAGGGGTGGAGGGCTACACCTTC. Encoded protein: CASSYSEGVEGYTF.

The CDR3: CASHSRARRQGPTQIDYGYTF. CDR3 bases: TGTGCCAGTCATTCCCGAGCACGAAGACAGGGACCTACCCAGATTGACTATGGCTACACCTTC. This chain connects TRBV19 to TRBJ1-2; 7 bases are a match to TRBD1. Germline loops: CDR1 LNHDA, CDR2 SQIVND (reference sequence). This CDR3 contains 21 residues. V lost 8 bases and J lost 3; bases outside the gene matches: 30. The whole variable domain, filled in from reference TRBV19 and TRBJ1-2, reads DGGITQSPKYLFRKEGQNVTLSCEQNLNHDAMYWYRQDPGQGLRLIYYSQIVNDFQKGDIAEGYSVSREKKESFPLTVTSAQKNPTAFYLCASHSRARRQGPTQIDYGYTFGSGTRLTVV.

The chain couples TRBV18 to TRBJ1-1; perhaps TRBD1 as D (6 bases). Trimming removed 3 bases at V and 1 base at J, with 12 bases between. The CDR3 is 15 residues long. The germline V gene has CDR1 KGHSH and CDR2 LQKENI. The CDR3 DNA sequence: TGTGCCAGCTCACCGGAGGGGGGCCGGAACACTGAAGCTTTCTTT. It encodes CASSPEGGRNTEAFF.

This chain links TRBV5-1 with TRBJ1-1, with D unresolved. The CDR3 sequence is 14 residues long. Germline CDR1 SGHRS, CDR2 YFSETQ. The ends were cut back, 7 bases at V and 0 bases at J, with 13 bases in the middle. The CDR3 loop is CASGVDTLNTEAFF. As DNA, the CDR3 is TGCGCCAGCGGCGTTGACACACTGAACACTGAAGCTTTCTTT.

This clone turned up a few times. The rearrangement links TRBV6-5 to TRBJ1-1; 7 bases line up with TRBD1. The ends lost 6 bases at V and 7 bases at J; junction bases unmatched: 5. The CDR3 sequence is 12 residues long. Germline V gene data show CDR1 as MNHEY and CDR2 as SVGAGI. The CDR3 protein is CASSQRDSEAFF. Written as DNA, the CDR3 is TGTGCCAGCAGCCAACGGGACAGTGAAGCTTTCTTT.

This clone was seen only a few times. The chain employs TRBV5-6 and TRBJ1-4; D unresolved. Trimming stripped 1 base from V and 10 bases from J, with 17 bases between. Germline loops: CDR1 SGHDT, CDR2 YYEEEE. There are 15 residues in the CDR3. The CDR3 region is CASSLRGGLLGKLFF. The CDR3 nucleotides are TGTGCCAGCAGCTTGCGGGGTGGTCTCCTTGGAAAACTGTTTTTT.

This clone came up a few times. The chain carries TRBV6-5 and TRBJ1-1, with D possibly matching TRBD1 (6 bases). The V end lost 8 bases, the J end lost 6 bases, and 19 bases lay between the germline ends. CDR3 length: 14 residues. In germline, CDR1 is MNHEY, CDR2 SVGAGI. CDR3: CASGGQGAGPEAFF. The CDR3 nucleotides read TGTGCCAGCGGGGGCCAAGGGGCTGGTCCTGAAGCTTTCTTT.

The CDR3 loop is CASSDFSFYTEAFF. CDR3 in DNA: TGTGCCAGCAGTGATTTTAGTTTCTACACTGAAGCTTTCTTT. The genes are TRBV6-1 and TRBJ1-1; D not certain. V lost 3 bases, J lost 3 bases, and 11 bases lay in between. Germline assignment: CDR1 MNHNS and CDR2 SASEGT. This CDR3 is 14 amino acids long.

V usage is TRBV11-3 and J usage is TRBJ2-1; TRBD2 is a possible D gene (5 bases). CDR3 length: 15 amino acids. Trimming took off 4 bases at V and 7 bases at J, with 17 bases between the two ends. Germline CDR1 is SGHNT and CDR2 is YENEEA. CDR3 in DNA: TGTGCCAGCAGCTCAATCTTCGACGGGGATAATGAGCAGTTCTTC. As protein: CASSSIFDGDNEQFF.

The chain employs TRBV7-9 and TRBJ2-1, with D possibly called TRBD1 or TRBD2 (5 bases each). The CDR3 has 17 residues. Trimming took 5 bases from V and 0 from J, leaving 17 bases between them. From germline, CDR1 is SEHNR and CDR2 FQNEAQ (reference sequence). Here the CDR3 DNA reads TGTGCCAGCAGCCCCGCCGGGACCCAAAGCTCCTACAATGAGCAGTTCTTC. Its protein product is CASSPAGTQSSYNEQFF.

V usage is TRBV6-6 and J usage is TRBJ2-7, with a possible D match to TRBD1 (5 bases). The CDR3 extends over 15 amino acids. CDR1 is MNHNY and CDR2 is SVGAGI in the germline V gene (reference sequence). Trimming removed 4 bases from V and 4 bases from J, with 17 bases in between. The CDR3 reads CASSSDRISLYEQYF. The CDR3 nucleotides are TGTGCCAGCAGTTCCGACAGAATTTCTCTTTACGAGCAGTACTTC.

The gene calls are TRBV30 and TRBJ2-2, with D tentatively TRBD2 (6 bases). The CDR3 has 14 amino acids. In germline, CDR1 is GTSNPN, CDR2 SVGIG (reference sequence). V gave up 4 bases and J gave up 2 bases, with 11 bases separating them. In DNA form, the CDR3 reads TGTGCCTGGAAATTCGGGAGTAACACCGGGGAGCTGTTTTTT. Translating it yields CAWKFGSNTGELFF.

V and J are TRBV29-1 and TRBJ2-7, with 9 bases matching TRBD2. The CDR3 is made up of 13 amino acids. CDR1 SQVTM and CDR2 ANQGSEA come from the germline V gene. The ends lost 3 bases at V and 3 bases at J; junction bases unmatched: 3. The CDR3 loop reads CSVDISGGYEQYF. DNA of the CDR3: TGCAGCGTTGATATTAGCGGGGGCTACGAGCAGTACTTC.

The chain uses TRBV27 and TRBJ2-1; 9 bases line up with TRBD1. CDR1 is MNHEY, CDR2 SMNVEV, per germline (reference sequence). The CDR3 is made up of 15 amino acids. V gave up 5 bases and J gave up 8 bases; unmatched junction bases: 10. DNA of the CDR3: TGTGCCAGCAGTCAAAGACAGGGGGGTCAGTATGAGCAGTTCTTC. It codes for CASSQRQGGQYEQFF.

The chain is built from TRBV5-1 and TRBJ2-7; 11 nucleotides align to TRBD1. CDR3 length: 15 residues. Germline CDR1 reads SGHRS; CDR2 reads YFSETQ. V shed 6 bases, J shed 4 bases, and the junction held 9 bases outside the gene matches. CDR3 sequence (DNA): TGCGCCAGCAAAATTTATGGACAGGGGGCGTACGAGCAGTACTTC. Residues: CASKIYGQGAYEQYF. The full variable domain, rest sourced from reference TRBV5-1 and TRBJ2-7, is KAGVTQTPRYLIKTRGQQVTLSCSPISGHRSVSWYQQTPGQGLQFLFEYFSETQRNKGNFPGRFSGRQFSNSRSEMNVSTLELGDSALYLCASKIYGQGAYEQYFGPGTRLTVT.

The chain employs TRBV5-1 and TRBJ2-7, with D hard to call. CDR1 SGHRS and CDR2 YFSETQ come from the germline V gene. This CDR3 is built from 14 residues. V lost 0 bases to trimming and J lost 1 base, with 8 bases between them. The CDR3 sequence is CASSLDAGSYEQYF. In DNA, the CDR3 is TGCGCCAGCAGCTTGGACGCAGGATCCTACGAGCAGTACTTC. Based on the CDR3 plus reference TRBV5-1 and TRBJ2-7, the full variable domain is KAGVTQTPRYLIKTRGQQVTLSCSPISGHRSVSWYQQTPGQGLQFLFEYFSETQRNKGNFPGRFSGRQFSNSRSEMNVSTLELGDSALYLCASSLDAGSYEQYFGPGTRLTVT.

This clone has a single count. The gene calls are TRBV6-1 and TRBJ1-2; the D is unclear. Germline CDR1 MNHNS, CDR2 SASEGT. The CDR3 consists of 14 residues. V was shortened by 1 base and J by 1 base, with 7 bases between the two germline ends. CDR3 DNA sequence: TGTGCCAGCAGTGAAGAAGCCATTAACTATGGCTACACCTTC. This translates into CASSEEAINYGYTF.

Here the CDR3 reads CASSMFFLQGVGNQPQHF. Written as DNA, the CDR3 is TGTGCCAGTAGTATGTTTTTTTTGCAGGGAGTAGGAAATCAGCCCCAGCATTTT. The genes are TRBV19 and TRBJ1-5; a possible D gene is TRBD1 (5 bases). V gave up 3 bases and J gave up 4 bases, with 22 bases separating them. The CDR3 is 18 amino acids. Germline CDR1 LNHDA, CDR2 SQIVND (reference sequence).

This rearrangement joins TRBV4-1 to TRBJ2-3, with D perhaps TRBD1 or TRBD2 (5 bases each). V was clipped by 4 bases and J by 0 bases, with 8 bases between them. Germline assignment: CDR1 MGHRA and CDR2 YSYEKL. This CDR3 is built from 14 residues. The DNA for the CDR3 is TGCGCCAGCAGCCGTTGGGGGAGCACAGATACGCAGTATTTT. This codes for CASSRWGSTDTQYF.

The chain has TRBV28 and TRBJ2-7, with unresolved D. V was pared by 0 bases and J by 6 bases, with 18 bases between. Germline V gene sequence: CDR1 MDHEN, CDR2 SYDVKM. The CDR3 has 16 residues. The DNA of the CDR3 is TGTGCCAGCAGTTTATGGCATTACCAGGCTTTCCCCGAGCAGTACTTC. This sequence encodes CASSLWHYQAFPEQYF.

The rearrangement links TRBV12-5 to TRBJ1-2; D not certain. Germline loops: CDR1 LGHNT, CDR2 FRNRAP. Trimming took off 6 bases at V and 6 bases at J, with 17 bases between the two ends. The length of the CDR3 is 14 residues. CDR3 nucleotide sequence: TGTGCTAGTGGATACTCAGGACTCTTGAATGGCTACACCTTC. Protein: CASGYSGLLNGYTF.

A single count supports this clone. The genes are TRBV30 and TRBJ1-2; D possibly corresponds to TRBD1 (6 bases). The germline V gene has CDR1 GTSNPN and CDR2 SVGIG (reference sequence). Trimming cost V 2 bases and J 3 bases, with 13 bases left between them. The CDR3 is 14 residues long. The CDR3 DNA is TGTGCCTGGAGTATCAGGGGAGGGGACTATGGCTACACCTTC. Translated, it gives CAWSIRGGDYGYTF. The variable domain in full, with the rest retrieved from reference TRBV30 and TRBJ1-2, is SQTIHQWPATLVQPVGSPLSLECTVEGTSNPNLYWYRQAAGRGLQLLFYSVGIGQISSEVPQNLSASRPQDRQFILSSKKLLLSDSGFYLCAWSIRGGDYGYTFGSGTRLTVV.